The source of this T cell receptor beta chain is a study of cytomegalovirus exposure and HLA in healthy donors. Regarding the study as a whole: Reports credit the classifier with highly specific, highly sensitive diagnosis of cytomegalovirus status. Being productive about 87% or about 30% of the time was typical of most TCR beta V segments in an earlier analysis.

Concerning this clone itself: No antigen is known for it.

Trimming removed 6 bases from V and 0 bases from J, with 12 bases in between. Germline loops: CDR1 KGHSH, CDR2 LQKENI. CDR3 length: 15 residues. In the PCR, 60 Vbeta and 13 Jbeta primers were used. Only in-frame clones appear in the TCRdb table, and some are missing; sequencing was by immunoSEQ multiplex PCR. Its table records 150,000 to 200,000 clones. The clonotype originates from a man between 25 and 39 years old in good health and CMV-seronegative. The sequencing input was PBMCs. The chain links TRBV18 to TRBJ1-5, with D possibly matching TRBD1 (6 bases). The DNA for the CDR3 is TGTGCCAGCTCTCTGGCAGGGGATAGCAATCAGCCCCAGCATTTT. Protein sequence: CASSLAGDSNQPQHF. The whole variable domain, remainder taken from reference TRBV18 and TRBJ1-5, is NAGVMQNPRHLVRRRGQEARLRCSPMKGHSHVYWYRQLPEEGLKFMVYLQKENIIDESGMPKERFSAEFPKEGPSILRIQQVVRGDSAAYFCASSLAGDSNQPQHFGDGTRLSIL.